This T cell receptor beta chain is drawn from a study of technical replicates of blood from several donors. TCRdb's copy holds only in-frame clones and misses some; the assay was immunoSEQ multiplex PCR. This sample yields around 81,000 clones, of which approximately 96% are seen a single time; roughly 0.4% belongs to the top ten. The germline gives CDR1 MDHEN, CDR2 SYDVKM. The CDR3 runs 16 residues. The V and J ends lost 6 bases and 3 bases, in that order; junction bases with no gene match: 6. V gene TRBV28 combines with J gene TRBJ2-2; TRBD2 aligns across 11 bases. The TCR was taken from a human donor in good health. Input material: T cells isolated from PBMCs. The CDR3 DNA sequence: TGTGCCAGCAGCTCCGGGACTAGCGGTTACACCGGGGAGCTGTTTTTT. Amino acids: CASSSGTSGYTGELFF.